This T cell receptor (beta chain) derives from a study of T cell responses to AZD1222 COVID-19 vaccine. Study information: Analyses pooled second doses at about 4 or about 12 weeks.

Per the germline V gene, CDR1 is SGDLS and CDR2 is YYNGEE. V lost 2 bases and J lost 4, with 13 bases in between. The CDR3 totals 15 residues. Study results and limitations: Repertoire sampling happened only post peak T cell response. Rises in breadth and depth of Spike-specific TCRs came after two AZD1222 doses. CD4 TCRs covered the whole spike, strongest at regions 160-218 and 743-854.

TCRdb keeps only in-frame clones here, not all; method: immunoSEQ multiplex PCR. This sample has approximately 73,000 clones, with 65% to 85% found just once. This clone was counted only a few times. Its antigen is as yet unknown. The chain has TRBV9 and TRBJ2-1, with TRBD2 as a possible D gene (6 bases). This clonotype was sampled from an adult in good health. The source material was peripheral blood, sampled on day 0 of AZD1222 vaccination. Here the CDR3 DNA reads TGTGCCAGCAGCGTGGGACTGGACACGTACAATGAGCAGTTCTTC. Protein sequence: CASSVGLDTYNEQFF.